These 16 T cell receptor delta chains originate from one sample sequenced in a study of gamma-delta T cells after stem cell transplantation. TCRdb reprocessed the RT-PCR reads using CATT. The profile shows several hundred delta-chain clones, over 1.1% of them singletons. Sequenced sample: gamma-delta T cells. The source of these receptors is a human donor. It is not recorded whose cells these are; they may come from a transplant donor.

This clone was detected a few times. The gene calls are TRDV1 and TRDJ1, with D maybe TRDD2 (6 bases). Germline lookup yields CDR1 TSWWSYY and CDR2 QGS. Trimming cost V 0 bases and J 12 bases, with 35 bases left between them. The CDR3 consists of 20 residues. The CDR3 DNA follows: TGTGCTCTTGGGGAACTAGATGGTCCGTTTCCTAAGGCGGGACCGGGTCGGTTCATCTTT. It encodes CALGELDGPFPKAGPGRFIF.

This clone is medium-sized (0.01 to 0.1%) in the sample. A far bigger clonotype differs at one base, so this is likely a read error. The chain is built from TRDV1 and TRDJ1, with TRDD3 identical over 11 bases. The length of the CDR3 is 24 residues. CDR1 is TSWWSYY, CDR2 QGS, per germline. Trimming took 4 bases from V and 0 from J; bases not matched to a gene: 28. CDR3 nucleotides: TGTGCTCTTGGGGGAGACGACCTCCCTCTGATCTGGGGGATACTTGGGCCTTACACCGATAAACTCATCTTT. It encodes CALGGDDLPLIWGILGPYTDKLIF.

This clone has just a few counts. A far bigger clonotype differs at one base, so this is likely a read error. Other nucleotide sequences from this sample produce the same CDR3. The rearrangement links TRDV2 to TRDJ1, with 8 bases aligning to TRDD3. The CDR3 has 16 residues. CDR1 is GEAIGNYY and CDR2 is EKD in the germline V gene. The CDR3 DNA reads TGCGCCTGTGACGTACTGGGGGGCAAGGACACCGATAAACTCATCTTT. Its protein is CACDVLGGKDTDKLIF.

This clone was seen a few times. The protein TCRdb lists belongs to a much larger clone and differs from this DNA's translation at residue 11, which points to a read error; the protein shown is made from the DNA. The J gene is TRDJ1, the V gene TRDV1; TRDD3 agrees at 10 bases. The CDR3 has 20 amino acids. Germline-derived CDR1 and CDR2 are TSWWSYY and QGS. The ends lost 3 bases at V and 5 bases at J; junction bases unmatched: 21. The DNA of the CDR3 is TGTGCTCTTGGGGACTTTCCTACCCTGTACCGGGGGATACGCGGAGATAAACTCATCTTT. Translating gives CALGDFPTLYRGIRGDKLIF.

This clone was observed a handful of times. This chain connects TRDV2 to TRDJ3; D perhaps matches TRDD3 (5 bases). The germline CDR1 and CDR2 sequences are GEAIGNYY and EKD. V lost 3 bases to trimming and J lost 5 bases, with 10 bases between them. The CDR3 is 15 amino acids. The CDR3 spells CACDPLLGDTRQMFF. CDR3 coding DNA: TGTGCCTGTGACCCGCTACTGGGGGACACCCGACAGATGTTTTTC.

A remark on this clone: Given a far larger clone just one base away, this is likely a sequencing read error. V usage is TRDV2 and J usage is TRDJ1; maybe TRDD3 (6 bases). V lost 1 base to trimming and J lost 0 bases, with 29 bases between them. Germline V gene lookup returns CDR1 GEAIGNYY and CDR2 EKD. The CDR3 covers 21 residues. CDR3 region: CACDTAKFDGGPMGYTDKLIF. CDR3 sequence (DNA): TGTGCCTGTGACACAGCAAAGTTCGATGGGGGCCCCATGGGGTACACCGATAAACTCATCTTT.

This clone qualifies as medium-sized (0.01 to 0.1%). This chain connects TRDV2 to TRDJ1; TRDD3 aligns across 7 bases. The CDR3 covers 16 residues. The V gene's germline CDR1 is GEAIGNYY and CDR2 EKD. After removal of 3 bases from V and 1 base from J, the junction contained 10 bases not matched to a gene. For the CDR3, the DNA is TGTGCCTGTGACCACCTCGGGGATAGGGGCACCGATAAACTCATCTTT. It encodes CACDHLGDRGTDKLIF.

This clone was seen only a few times. It is likely a read error: a sequence one base away is far more abundant. Other DNA sequences in this specimen translate into the identical CDR3. The rearrangement joins TRDV2 to TRDJ1; maybe TRDD3 (6 bases). Germline CDR1 is GEAIGNYY and CDR2 is EKD. V was clipped by 4 bases and J by 1 base, with 21 bases between them. The CDR3 extends over 17 amino acids. CDR3 sequence (DNA): TGTGCCTGTGATACCGTCGTTAGGGGATCCAGCACCGATAAACTCATCTTT. Amino acid sequence: CACDTVVRGSSTDKLIF.

On this clone: With only one base between it and a far larger clone, this is likely a read error. The same CDR3 can be traced to other DNA sequences in this sample. This chain joins TRDV2 and TRDJ1, with 7 bases fitting TRDD3. This CDR3 comprises 19 residues. Per germline, CDR1 GEAIGNYY and CDR2 EKD. In nucleotides, the CDR3 is TGTGCCTGTGACACCGTACTGGGGACCCCGGGGGTGTACACCGACAAACTCATCTTT. This translates into CACDTVLGTPGVYTDKLIF.

This clone is labeled as large. This sample also contains other DNA sequences that code for the same CDR3. J is TRDJ3 and V is TRDV2; 8 bases are a match to TRDD3. This CDR3 spans 21 amino acids. The V segment lost 0 bases and the J segment 0 bases; nucleotides outside the gene matches: 12. Germline CDR1 is GEAIGNYY and CDR2 is EKD. The CDR3 loop reads CACDTVVLGVTSSWDTRQMFF. The CDR3 coding sequence is TGTGCCTGTGACACCGTCGTACTGGGGGTTACGAGCTCCTGGGACACCCGACAGATGTTTTTC.

This clone showed up just a few times. The TCRdb protein comes from a much larger clone and disagrees with this DNA's translation at residue 8, likely due to a read error; the protein given here is derived from the DNA. The rearrangement links TRDV2 to TRDJ1; TRDD3 matches 7 bases. The CDR3 sequence is 16 residues long. Germline trimming cut 3 bases from V and 0 bases from J; bases unmatched to any gene: 9. Germline V gene data show CDR1 as GEAIGNYY and CDR2 as EKD. This CDR3 is CACDVLGSKDTDKLIF. The CDR3 nucleotides read TGTGCCTGTGACGTACTGGGGAGCAAGGACACCGATAAACTCATCTTT.

Relative to its sample, this clone is large. Other DNA variants within this sample encode the same CDR3. The J gene is TRDJ1, the V gene TRDV2, with 13 bases lining up with TRDD3. Germline lookup yields CDR1 GEAIGNYY and CDR2 EKD. The CDR3 has 18 residues. The junction had 6 bases not matched to a gene; V was cut back by 0 bases and J by 0 bases. The CDR3 region has the DNA TGTGCCTGTGACACCGTACCACTGGGGGATACGAACACCGATAAACTCATCTTT. The encoded protein is CACDTVPLGDTNTDKLIF.

Regarding this clone: The protein TCRdb lists belongs to a much larger clone and differs from this DNA's translation at residue 8, which points to a read error; the protein shown is made from the DNA. V usage is TRDV2 and J usage is TRDJ1; a possible D gene is TRDD3 (5 bases). The CDR3 spans 15 residues. Per the germline V gene, CDR1 is GEAIGNYY and CDR2 is EKD. Trimming pared 3 bases from V and 0 bases from J, leaving 13 bases between. CDR3 sequence reads: CACDPLLEDTDKLIF. The CDR3 bases are TGTGCCTGTGACCCGCTACTGGAGGACACCGATAAACTCATCTTT.

The rearrangement uses TRDV2 and TRDJ1; TRDD3 matches at 12 bases. V lost 0 bases and J lost 3; bases outside the gene matches: 7. Germline V gene lookup returns CDR1 GEAIGNYY and CDR2 EKD. This CDR3 spans 17 amino acids. CDR3 DNA sequence: TGTGCCTGTGACACCGTTAGCCTGGGGGATACGGCCGATAAACTCATCTTT. This gives the protein CACDTVSLGDTADKLIF.

Worth noting for this clone: A much larger clonotype is one base distant, so this may be a read error. This same CDR3 is encoded by further DNA sequences in the sample. The V gene is TRDV2, the J gene TRDJ1; no clear D. From germline, CDR1 is GEAIGNYY and CDR2 EKD. V was cut by 3 bases and J by 0 bases, with 19 bases left in between. The CDR3 loop spans 17 amino acids. The CDR3: CACDRLLERNDTDKLIF. DNA for the CDR3: TGTGCCTGTGACCGGTTACTAGAGAGAAACGACACCGATAAACTCATCTTT.

Comment on this clone: With only one base between it and a far larger clone, this is likely a read error. Other DNA variants within this sample encode the same CDR3. The chain recombines TRDV2 with TRDJ1; TRDD3 matches 9 bases. The germline V gene has CDR1 GEAIGNYY and CDR2 EKD. This CDR3 has 15 amino acids. CDR3 amino acids: CACDPLLGDTDKLIF. CDR3 sequence (DNA): TGTGCCTGTGACCCGCTACTGGGGGACACCGATAAACTCATCTTC.